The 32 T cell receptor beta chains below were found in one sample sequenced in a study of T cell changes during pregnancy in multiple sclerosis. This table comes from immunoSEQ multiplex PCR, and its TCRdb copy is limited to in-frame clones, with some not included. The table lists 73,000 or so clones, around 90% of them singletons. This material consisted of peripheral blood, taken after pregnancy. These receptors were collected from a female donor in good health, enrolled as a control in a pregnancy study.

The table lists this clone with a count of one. The CDR3 region is CASSLDVPRAFF. Written as DNA, the CDR3 is TGTGCCAGCAGTCTAGATGTCCCGCGAGCTTTCTTT. The chain carries TRBV6-6 and TRBJ1-1; no clear D. Deletions cut 5 bases from V and 10 bases from J, with 14 bases between. The germline gives CDR1 MNHNY, CDR2 SVGAGI (reference sequence). The CDR3 consists of 12 residues.

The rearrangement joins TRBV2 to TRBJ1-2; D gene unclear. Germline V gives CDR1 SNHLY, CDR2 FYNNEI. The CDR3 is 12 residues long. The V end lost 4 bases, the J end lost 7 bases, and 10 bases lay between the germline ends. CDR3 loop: CASSGSPVGYTF. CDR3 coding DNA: TGTGCCAGCAGTGGCAGTCCCGTTGGCTACACCTTC. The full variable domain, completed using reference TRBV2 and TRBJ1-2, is EPEVTQTPSHQVTQMGQEVILRCVPISNHLYFYWYRQILGQKVEFLVSFYNNEISEKSEIFDDQFSVERPDGSNFTLKIRSTKLEDSAMYFCASSGSPVGYTFGSGTRLTVV.

CDR3 sequence reads: CATSREAGVNQPQHF. For the CDR3, the DNA is TGTGCCACCAGCAGAGAAGCCGGGGTCAATCAGCCCCAGCATTTT. V is TRBV15 and J is TRBJ1-5; unclear D gene. Germline lookup yields CDR1 LNHNV and CDR2 YYDKDF (reference sequence). V was trimmed by 0 bases and J by 3 bases, leaving 9 bases between them. CDR3 length equals 15 residues.

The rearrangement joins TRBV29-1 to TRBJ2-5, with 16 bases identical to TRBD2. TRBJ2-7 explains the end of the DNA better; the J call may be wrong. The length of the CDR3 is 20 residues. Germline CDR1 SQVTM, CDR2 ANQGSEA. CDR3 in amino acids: CSVQGAILGTSGGVSYEQYF. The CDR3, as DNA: TGCAGCGTTCAAGGGGCGATTTTGGGGACTAGCGGGGGGGTCTCCTACGAGCAGTACTTC.

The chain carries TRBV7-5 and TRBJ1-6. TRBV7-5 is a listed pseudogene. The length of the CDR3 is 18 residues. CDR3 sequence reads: CARSFRGTASSYNSPLHF. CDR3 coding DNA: TGTGCCAGAAGCTTCCGGGGGACCGCGAGCTCCTATAATTCACCCCTCCACTTT.

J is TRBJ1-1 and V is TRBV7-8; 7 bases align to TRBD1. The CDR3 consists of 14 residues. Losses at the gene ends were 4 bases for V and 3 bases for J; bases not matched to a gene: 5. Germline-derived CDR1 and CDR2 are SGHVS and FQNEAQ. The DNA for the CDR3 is TGTGCCAGCAGCTCCAGGGGGATGGACACTGAAGCTTTCTTT. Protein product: CASSSRGMDTEAFF.

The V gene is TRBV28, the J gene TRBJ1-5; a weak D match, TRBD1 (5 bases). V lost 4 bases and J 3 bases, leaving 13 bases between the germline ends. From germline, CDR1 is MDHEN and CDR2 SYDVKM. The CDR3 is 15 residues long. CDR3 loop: CASSYPKGHNQPQHF. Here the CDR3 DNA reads TGTGCCAGCAGTTACCCCAAAGGACACAATCAGCCCCAGCATTTT.

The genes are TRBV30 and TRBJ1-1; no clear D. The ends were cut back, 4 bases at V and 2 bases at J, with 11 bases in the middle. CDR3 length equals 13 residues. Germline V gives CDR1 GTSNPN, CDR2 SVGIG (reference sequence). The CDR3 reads CAWNRVSNTEAFF. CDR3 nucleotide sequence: TGTGCCTGGAATAGAGTATCTAACACTGAAGCTTTCTTT.

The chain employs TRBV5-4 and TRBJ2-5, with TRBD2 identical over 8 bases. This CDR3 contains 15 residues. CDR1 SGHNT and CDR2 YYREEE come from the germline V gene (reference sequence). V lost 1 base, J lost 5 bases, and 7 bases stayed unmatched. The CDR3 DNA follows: TGTGCCAGCAGCTTGTCCGGGGGGGGCACGGAGACCCAGTACTTC. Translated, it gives CASSLSGGGTETQYF.

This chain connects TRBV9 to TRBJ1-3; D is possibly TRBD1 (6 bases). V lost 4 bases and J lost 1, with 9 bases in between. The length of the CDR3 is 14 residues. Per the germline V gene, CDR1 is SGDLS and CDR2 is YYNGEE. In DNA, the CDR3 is TGTGCCAGCAGCCAAGGACAGTCTGGAAACACCATATATTTT. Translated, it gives CASSQGQSGNTIYF.

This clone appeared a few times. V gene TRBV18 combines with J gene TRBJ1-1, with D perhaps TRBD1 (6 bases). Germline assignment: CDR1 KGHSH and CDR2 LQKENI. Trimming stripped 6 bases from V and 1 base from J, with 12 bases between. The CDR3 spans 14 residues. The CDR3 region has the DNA TGTGCCAGCTCTCGACAGGATGGGAACACTGAAGCTTTCTTT. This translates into CASSRQDGNTEAFF.

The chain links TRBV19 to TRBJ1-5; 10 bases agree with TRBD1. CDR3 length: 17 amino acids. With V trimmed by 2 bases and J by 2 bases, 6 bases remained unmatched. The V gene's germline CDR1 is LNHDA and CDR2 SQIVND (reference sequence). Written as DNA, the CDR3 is TGTGCCAGTAGTATATGGGACAGGGGAAGAGGCAATCAGCCCCAGCATTTT. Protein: CASSIWDRGRGNQPQHF. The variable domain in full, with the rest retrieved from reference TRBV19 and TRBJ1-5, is DGGITQSPKYLFRKEGQNVTLSCEQNLNHDAMYWYRQDPGQGLRLIYYSQIVNDFQKGDIAEGYSVSREKKESFPLTVTSAQKNPTAFYLCASSIWDRGRGNQPQHFGDGTRLSIL.

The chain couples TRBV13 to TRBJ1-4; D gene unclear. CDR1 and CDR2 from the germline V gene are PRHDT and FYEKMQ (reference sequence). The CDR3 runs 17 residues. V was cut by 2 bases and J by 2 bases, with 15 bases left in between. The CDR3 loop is CASSLSSGGPTNEKLFF. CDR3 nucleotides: TGTGCCAGCAGCTTATCCTCAGGAGGCCCGACTAATGAAAAACTGTTTTTT. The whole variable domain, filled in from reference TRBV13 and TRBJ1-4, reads AAGVIQSPRHLIKEKRETATLKCYPIPRHDTVYWYQQGPGQDPQFLISFYEKMQSDKGSIPDRFSAQQFSDYHSELNMSSLELGDSALYFCASSLSSGGPTNEKLFFGSGTQLSVL.

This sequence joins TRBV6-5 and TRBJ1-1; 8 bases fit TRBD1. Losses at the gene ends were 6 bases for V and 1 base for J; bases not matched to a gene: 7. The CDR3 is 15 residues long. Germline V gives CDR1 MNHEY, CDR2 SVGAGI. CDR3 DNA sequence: TGTGCCAGCAGCTGGACAGGGCCCGAGAACACTGAAGCTTTCTTT. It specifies CASSWTGPENTEAFF.

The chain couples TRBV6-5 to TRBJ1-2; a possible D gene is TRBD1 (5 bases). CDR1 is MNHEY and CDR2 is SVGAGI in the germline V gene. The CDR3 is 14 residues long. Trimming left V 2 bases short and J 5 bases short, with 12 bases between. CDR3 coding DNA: TGTGCCAGCAGTTACAAGGGGTCGTCGTATGGCTACACCTTC. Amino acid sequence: CASSYKGSSYGYTF.

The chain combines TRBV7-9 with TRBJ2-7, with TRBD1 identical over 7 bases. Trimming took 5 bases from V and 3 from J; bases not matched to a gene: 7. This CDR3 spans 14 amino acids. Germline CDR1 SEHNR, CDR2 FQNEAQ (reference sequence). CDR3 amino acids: CASSPFRDSYEQYF. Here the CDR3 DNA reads TGTGCCAGCAGCCCATTCCGGGACAGCTACGAGCAGTACTTC.

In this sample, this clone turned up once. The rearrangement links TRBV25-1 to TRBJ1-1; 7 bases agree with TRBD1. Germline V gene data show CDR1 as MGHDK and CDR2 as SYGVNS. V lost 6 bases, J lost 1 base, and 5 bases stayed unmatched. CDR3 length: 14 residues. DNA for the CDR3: TGTGCCAGCAGCCCAGGGGGGTCGAACACTGAAGCTTTCTTT. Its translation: CASSPGGSNTEAFF. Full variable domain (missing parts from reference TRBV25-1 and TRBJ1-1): EADIYQTPRYLVIGTGKKITLECSQTMGHDKMYWYQQDPGMELHLIHYSYGVNSTEKGDLSSESTVSRIRTEHFPLTLESARPSHTSQYLCASSPGGSNTEAFFGQGTRLTVV.

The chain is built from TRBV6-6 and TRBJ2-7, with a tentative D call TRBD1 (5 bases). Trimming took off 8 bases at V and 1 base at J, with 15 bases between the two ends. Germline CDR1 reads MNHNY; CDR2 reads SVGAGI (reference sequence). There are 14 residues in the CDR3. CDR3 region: CASATLQESYEQYF. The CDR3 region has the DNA TGTGCCAGCGCGACCCTACAGGAATCCTACGAGCAGTACTTC.

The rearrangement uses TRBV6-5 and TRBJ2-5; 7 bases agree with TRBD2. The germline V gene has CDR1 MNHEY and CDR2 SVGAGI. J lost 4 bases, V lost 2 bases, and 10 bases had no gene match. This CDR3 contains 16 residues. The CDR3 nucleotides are TGTGCCAGCAGTTACGGTCTCGTCCCGGGAGGAGAGACCCAGTACTTC. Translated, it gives CASSYGLVPGGETQYF.

CDR3 sequence (DNA): TGCAGCGCCGCAGGGGGCCTCTTTACCTCCTACGAGCAGTACTTC. Translation: CSAAGGLFTSYEQYF. The chain links TRBV29-1 to TRBJ2-5; 8 nucleotides match TRBD1. The J call may be wrong; the DNA end is better matched by TRBJ2-7. This CDR3 has 15 amino acids. Per the germline V gene, CDR1 is SQVTM and CDR2 is ANQGSEA.

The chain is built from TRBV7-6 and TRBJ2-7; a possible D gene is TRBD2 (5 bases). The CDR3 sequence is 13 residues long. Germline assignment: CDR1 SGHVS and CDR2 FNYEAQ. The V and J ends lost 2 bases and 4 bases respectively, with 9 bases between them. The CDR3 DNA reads TGTGCCAGCAGCTTATCGACGGGATACGAGCAGTACTTC. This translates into CASSLSTGYEQYF.

The CDR3 coding sequence is TGTGCCACCAGCGGGGGACAGGGAGTTAACTATGGCTACACCTTC. Amino acid sequence: CATSGGQGVNYGYTF. The chain joins TRBV15 to TRBJ1-2; TRBD1 matches at 9 bases. CDR1 is LNHNV, CDR2 YYDKDF, per germline (reference sequence). The CDR3 loop spans 15 amino acids. V gave up 5 bases and J gave up 1 base; unmatched junction bases: 5.

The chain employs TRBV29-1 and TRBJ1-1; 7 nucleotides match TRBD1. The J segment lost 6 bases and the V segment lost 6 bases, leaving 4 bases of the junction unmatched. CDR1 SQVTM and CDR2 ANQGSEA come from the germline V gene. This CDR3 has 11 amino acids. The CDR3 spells CSVPQGAEAFF. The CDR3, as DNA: TGCAGCGTCCCCCAGGGGGCTGAAGCTTTCTTT.

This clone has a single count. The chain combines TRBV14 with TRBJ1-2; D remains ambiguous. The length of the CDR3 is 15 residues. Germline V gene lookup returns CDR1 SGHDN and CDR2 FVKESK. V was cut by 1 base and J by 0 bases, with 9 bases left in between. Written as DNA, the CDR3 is TGTGCCAGCAGCCAAGTTGACAACCCTAACTATGGCTACACCTTC. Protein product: CASSQVDNPNYGYTF.

The CDR3 spells CSARQNGYTF. CDR3 bases: TGCAGTGCTAGACAAAATGGCTACACCTTC. The genes are TRBV20-1 and TRBJ1-2; D not resolved. This CDR3 is 10 amino acids long. V lost 2 bases to trimming and J lost 6 bases, with 4 bases between them. CDR1 is DFQATT and CDR2 is SNEGSKA in the germline V gene (reference sequence).

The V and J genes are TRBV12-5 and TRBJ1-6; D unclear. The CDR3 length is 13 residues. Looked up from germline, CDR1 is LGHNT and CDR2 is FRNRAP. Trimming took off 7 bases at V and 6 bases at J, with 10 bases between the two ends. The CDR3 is CASVREGNSPLHF. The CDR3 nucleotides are TGTGCTAGTGTAAGGGAGGGTAATTCACCCCTCCACTTT. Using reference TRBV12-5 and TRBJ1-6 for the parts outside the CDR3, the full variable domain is DARVTQTPRHKVTEMGQEVTMRCQPILGHNTVFWYRQTMMQGLELLAYFRNRAPLDDSGMPKDRFSAEMPDATLATLKIQPSEPRDSAVYFCASVREGNSPLHFGNGTRLTVT.

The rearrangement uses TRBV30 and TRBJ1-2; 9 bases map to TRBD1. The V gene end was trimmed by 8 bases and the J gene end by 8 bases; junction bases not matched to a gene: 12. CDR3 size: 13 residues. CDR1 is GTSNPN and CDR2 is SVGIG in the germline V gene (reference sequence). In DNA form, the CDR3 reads TGTGCCGGGGGGACAGGGCTTTCGCTGGGCTACACCTTC. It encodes CAGGTGLSLGYTF.

The CDR3 reads CASSYLNWRSNSPLHF. The DNA for the CDR3 is TGTGCCAGCAGTTACCTGAATTGGAGGAGTAATTCACCCCTCCACTTT. The rearrangement joins TRBV27 to TRBJ1-6; D not certain. V lost 4 bases and J lost 6, with 16 bases in between. The CDR3 is 16 residues long. CDR1 MNHEY and CDR2 SMNVEV come from the germline V gene (reference sequence).

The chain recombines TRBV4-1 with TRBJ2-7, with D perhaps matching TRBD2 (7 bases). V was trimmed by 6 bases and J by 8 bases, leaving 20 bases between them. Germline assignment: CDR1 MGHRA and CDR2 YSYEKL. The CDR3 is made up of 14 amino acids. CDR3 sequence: CASSLSLGGEKQYF. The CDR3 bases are TGCGCCAGCAGTCTTTCACTAGGGGGGGAGAAGCAGTACTTC.

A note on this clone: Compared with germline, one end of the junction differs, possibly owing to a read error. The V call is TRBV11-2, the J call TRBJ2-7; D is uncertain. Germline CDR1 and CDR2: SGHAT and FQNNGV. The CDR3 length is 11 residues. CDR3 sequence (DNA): TGTGCCAGCAGCTCCTCCCGAGGCGGAAGATTC. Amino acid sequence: CASSSSRGGRF.

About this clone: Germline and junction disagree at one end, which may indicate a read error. CDR3 DNA sequence: TGTGCTAGCAGCTCCTCAGGAGGAGAGACCCAGTACTTC. It encodes CASSSSGGETQYF. The chain combines TRBV7-7 with TRBJ2-5; perhaps TRBD2 as D (5 bases). This CDR3 is 13 amino acids long. From germline, CDR1 is SSHAT and CDR2 FNYEAQ (reference sequence). The whole variable domain, remainder taken from reference TRBV7-7 and TRBJ2-5, is GAGVSQSPRYKVTKRGQDVTLRCDPISSHATLYWYQQALGQGPEFLTYFNYEAQPDKSGLPSDRFSAERPEGSISTLTIQRTEQRDSAMYRCASSSSGGETQYFGPGTRLLVL.

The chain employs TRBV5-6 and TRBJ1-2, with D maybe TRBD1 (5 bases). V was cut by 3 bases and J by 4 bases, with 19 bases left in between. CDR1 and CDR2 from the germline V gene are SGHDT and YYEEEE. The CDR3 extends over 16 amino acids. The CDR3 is CASSSIVGGWGYGYTF. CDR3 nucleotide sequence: TGTGCCAGCAGCTCGATCGTCGGGGGTTGGGGCTATGGCTACACCTTC.